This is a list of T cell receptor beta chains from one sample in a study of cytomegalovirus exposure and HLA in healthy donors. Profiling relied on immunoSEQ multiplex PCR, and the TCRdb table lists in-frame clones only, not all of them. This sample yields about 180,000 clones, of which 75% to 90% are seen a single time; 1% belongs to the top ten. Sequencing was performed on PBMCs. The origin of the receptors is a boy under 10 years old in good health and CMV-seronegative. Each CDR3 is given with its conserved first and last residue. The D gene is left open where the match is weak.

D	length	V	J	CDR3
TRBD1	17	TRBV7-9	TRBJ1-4	CASSQSNPGQANGELFF
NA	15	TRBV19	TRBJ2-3	CASSPGWARTDTQYF
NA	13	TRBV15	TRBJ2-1	CATSRGGGGEQFF
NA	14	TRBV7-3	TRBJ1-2	CASSMKRSNYGYTF
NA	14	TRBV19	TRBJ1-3	CASSRTEAGNTIYF
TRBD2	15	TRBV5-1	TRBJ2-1	CASSLKAGVYNEQFF